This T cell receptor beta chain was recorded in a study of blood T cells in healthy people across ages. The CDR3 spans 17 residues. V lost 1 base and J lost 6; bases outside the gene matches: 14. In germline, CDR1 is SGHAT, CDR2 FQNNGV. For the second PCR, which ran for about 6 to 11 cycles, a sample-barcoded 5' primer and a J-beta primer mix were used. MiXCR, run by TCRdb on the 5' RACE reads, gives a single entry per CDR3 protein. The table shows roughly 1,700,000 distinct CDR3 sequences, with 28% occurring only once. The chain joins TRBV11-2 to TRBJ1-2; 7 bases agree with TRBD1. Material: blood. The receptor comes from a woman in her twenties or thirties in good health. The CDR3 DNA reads TGTGCCAGCAGCTTAGGAGGATGGGGAGAGGGGGCGGATGGCTACACCTTC. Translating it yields CASSLGGWGEGADGYTF.